These 26 T cell receptor beta chains were sequenced from one sample in a study of T cells after yellow fever vaccination. TCRdb reanalysed the 5' RACE reads using MiXCR and keeps one entry per CDR3 protein. The table shows roughly 300,000 distinct CDR3 sequences, with 8.1% occurring only once. The material was PBMCs, obtained about 41 days after the first yellow fever vaccination. The source of these receptors is a man in his late teens or twenties who received the YFV17D yellow fever vaccine.

The chain is built from TRBV6-2 or TRBV6-3 and TRBJ2-3; D may correspond to TRBD1 or TRBD2 (6 bases each). The length of the CDR3 is 17 residues. V lost 2 bases, J lost 4 bases, and 19 bases lay in between. The germline gives CDR1 MNHEY, CDR2 SVGEGT. CDR3 loop: CASSYASGWGASDTQYF. The CDR3 DNA reads TGTGCCAGCAGTTACGCGTCCGGTTGGGGGGCCTCAGATACGCAGTATTTT.

This clonotype was recorded a few times. The V and J genes are TRBV5-1 and TRBJ2-1; TRBD2 is a possible D gene (7 bases). CDR1 and CDR2 (germline): SGHRS, YFSETQ. V lost 2 bases and J lost 5, with 17 bases in between. CDR3 length equals 16 residues. The CDR3 sequence: CASSFAGLGGNNEQFF. The CDR3 region has the DNA TGCGCCAGCAGCTTCGCCGGACTAGGGGGTAACAATGAGCAGTTCTTC.

This clonotype has more than one count but fewer than ten. The CDR3 region has the DNA TGCAGTGGGGTGAACAATGAGCAGTTCTTC. It specifies CSGVNNEQFF. This chain uses TRBV20-1 with TRBJ2-1; D is ambiguous. Trimming removed 7 bases from V and 5 bases from J, with 6 bases in between. Germline V gene sequence: CDR1 DFQATT, CDR2 SNEGSKA (reference sequence). The CDR3 length is 10 residues.

This chain uses TRBV4-2 with TRBJ2-5; the D gene could be TRBD1 or TRBD2 (5 bases each). The CDR3 runs 15 residues. Per the germline V gene, CDR1 is LGHNA and CDR2 is YNFKEQ. V lost 1 base and J 7 bases, leaving 16 bases between the germline ends. The CDR3 DNA reads as TGTGCCAGCAGCCAAGCCCGGGACGCAGGAGGGACCCAGTACTTC. As protein: CASSQARDAGGTQYF.

This clonotype was seen repeatedly, ten times or more. J is TRBJ1-5 and V is TRBV25-1; 7 bases fit TRBD1. Germline values: CDR1 MGHDK, CDR2 SYGVNS. The CDR3 length is 16 residues. After removal of 3 bases from V and 0 bases from J, the junction contained 5 bases not matched to a gene. CDR3 sequence reads: CASSDGRQGSNQPQHF. The CDR3 coding sequence is TGTGCCAGCAGTGATGGGCGACAGGGTAGCAATCAGCCCCAGCATTTT.

The chain employs TRBV6-5 and TRBJ2-2, with 7 bases lining up with TRBD2. From germline, CDR1 is MNHEY and CDR2 SVGAGI. The ends lost 2 bases at V and 6 bases at J; junction bases unmatched: 6. The CDR3 spans 15 residues. The CDR3 DNA follows: TGTGCCAGCAGTTACCCGGGTCGGGGGGCCGGGGAGCTGTTTTTT. Protein product: CASSYPGRGAGELFF.

This rearrangement joins TRBV20-1 to TRBJ1-1; tentative D call: TRBD1 (6 bases). The germline V and J ends were trimmed by 5 bases and 8 bases, with 12 bases remaining between them. The CDR3 spans 11 residues. Per germline, CDR1 DFQATT and CDR2 SNEGSKA (reference sequence). The CDR3 reads CSAGGGLEAFF. DNA of the CDR3: TGCAGTGCTGGGGGGGGGCTCGAAGCTTTCTTT.

This clonotype was counted only a few times. The rearrangement joins TRBV9 to TRBJ2-1; 11 nucleotides line up with TRBD1. CDR1 is SGDLS and CDR2 is YYNGEE in the germline V gene. J lost 10 bases, V lost 2 bases, and 8 bases had no gene match. The CDR3 runs 15 residues. The CDR3, as DNA: TGTGCCAGCAGCGTTCGGGACAGGGGGTCGGAGGAGCAGTTCTTC. Its protein product is CASSVRDRGSEEQFF.

The rearrangement links TRBV12-3 or TRBV12-4 to TRBJ1-2; D is unresolved. V lost 2 bases to trimming and J lost 3 bases, with 7 bases between them. The length of the CDR3 is 13 residues. CDR3: CASSLPSHYGYTF. For the CDR3, the DNA is TGTGCCAGCAGTTTACCCTCCCACTATGGCTACACCTTC.

This clonotype was detected ten times or more. This sequence joins TRBV7-8 and TRBJ1-1; D is uncertain. Trimming shortened V by 2 bases and J by 8 bases, and 6 bases separated the two germline ends. The CDR3 runs 11 residues. Germline CDR1 SGHVS, CDR2 FQNEAQ. The CDR3: CASSLMQEAFF. The DNA of the CDR3 is TGTGCCAGCAGCTTAATGCAGGAAGCTTTCTTT.

The chain links TRBV21-1 to TRBJ2-5. TRBV21-1 is labeled a pseudogene. The CDR3 runs 17 residues. As DNA, the CDR3 is TGTGCCAGCAGCAAAGGGACCGAATCCGCCTCCCAAGAGACCCAGTACTTC. It translates to CASSKGTESASQETQYF.

This clonotype was counted only a few times. The chain links TRBV7-2 to TRBJ2-7; a possible D gene is TRBD1 (5 bases). The CDR3 has 17 residues. Trimming removed 3 bases at V and 0 bases at J, with 18 bases between. CDR1 and CDR2 (germline): SGHTA, FQGNSA. The CDR3 nucleotides read TGTGCCAGCAGCTTGTCGTCGATCGACAGCTACTCCTACGAGCAGTACTTC. Translating it yields CASSLSSIDSYSYEQYF.

This clonotype was seen only a few times. The chain recombines TRBV10-3 with TRBJ1-3; tentatively, D is TRBD1 (6 bases). CDR3 length: 16 residues. Deletions cut 6 bases from V and 0 bases from J, with 15 bases between. Germline V lookup: CDR1 ENHRY, CDR2 SYGVKD. CDR3 nucleotides: TGTGCCATCAGCGGGACAACGAAGGGCTCTGGAAACACCATATATTTT. Amino acids: CAISGTTKGSGNTIYF.

This clonotype turned up a few times. The V call is TRBV12-3 or TRBV12-4, the J call TRBJ2-3, with D perhaps TRBD1 (6 bases). CDR3 length: 16 residues. V dropped 5 bases and J dropped 6 bases, with 21 bases sitting between them. CDR3: CASSPRGQSSKDTQYF. CDR3 DNA: TGTGCCAGCAGTCCGCGCGGACAGTCTTCCAAGGATACGCAGTATTTT.

The V gene is TRBV7-8, the J gene TRBJ2-5; 10 bases map to TRBD1. The V segment lost 4 bases and the J segment 5 bases; nucleotides outside the gene matches: 7. This CDR3 is built from 15 residues. In germline, CDR1 is SGHVS, CDR2 FQNEAQ. The CDR3 nucleotides read TGTGCCAGCAGCTACCGACAGGGGGCGGGGGAGACCCAGTACTTC. Its protein is CASSYRQGAGETQYF.

The table lists this clonotype with a few counts. The chain carries TRBV6-2 or TRBV6-3 and TRBJ1-5; TRBD1 matches 10 bases. The CDR3 consists of 15 residues. Germline lookup yields CDR1 MNHEY and CDR2 SVGEGT. V was clipped by 2 bases and J by 6 bases; unmatched bases: 4. CDR3 nucleotides: TGTGCCAGCAGTTACGACAGGGGGCGGACTCAGCCCCAGCATTTT. Its protein product is CASSYDRGRTQPQHF.

The chain recombines TRBV3-1 with TRBJ2-3; the match to TRBD2 covers 7 bases. Per the germline V gene, CDR1 is LGHDT and CDR2 is YNNKEL (reference sequence). This CDR3 has 15 amino acids. V lost 0 bases to trimming and J lost 5 bases; unmatched junction nucleotides: 5. Here the CDR3 reads CASSQDSGEGDTQYF. The DNA for the CDR3 is TGTGCCAGCAGCCAAGATTCGGGGGAGGGAGATACGCAGTATTTT.

The chain carries TRBV6-5 and TRBJ1-5; D call uncertain. The CDR3 consists of 15 residues. V was shortened by 0 bases and J by 3 bases, with 9 bases between the two germline ends. The germline V gene encodes CDR1 MNHEY and CDR2 SVGAGI. CDR3 in DNA: TGTGCCAGCAGTTACTCGACCCCCATCAATCAGCCCCAGCATTTT. This gives the protein CASSYSTPINQPQHF.

This clonotype has a handful of counts. The chain couples TRBV12-3 or TRBV12-4 to TRBJ2-3; a possible D gene is TRBD2 (6 bases). CDR3 length: 14 residues. V lost 9 bases and J 4 bases, leaving 17 bases between the germline ends. CDR3 amino acids: CASLRGMVADTQYF. The DNA of the CDR3 is TGTGCCAGTCTGCGGGGTATGGTCGCAGATACGCAGTATTTT.

This clonotype showed up many times. V and J are TRBV10-3 and TRBJ2-1, with D uncertain. V gave up 10 bases and J gave up 4 bases, with 17 bases separating them. The CDR3 contains 14 residues. Germline V gives CDR1 ENHRY, CDR2 SYGVKD. Here the CDR3 reads CATVYSSIYNEQFF. CDR3 sequence (DNA): TGTGCCACCGTCTATTCGTCCATTTACAATGAGCAGTTCTTC.

V is TRBV9 and J is TRBJ1-2, with D perhaps TRBD1 (6 bases). Trimming removed 5 bases at V and 4 bases at J, with 15 bases between. The germline V gene has CDR1 SGDLS and CDR2 YYNGEE. The CDR3 has 14 amino acids. This chain's CDR3 is CASRTAGGGYGYTF. The DNA for the CDR3 is TGTGCCAGCAGAACAGCTGGAGGGGGCTATGGCTACACCTTC.

This clonotype has a count of ten or more. This chain connects TRBV5-5 to TRBJ2-7; D is ambiguous. Trimming pared 0 bases from V and 3 bases from J, leaving 7 bases between. The CDR3 spans 13 residues. Germline V gene lookup returns CDR1 SGHKS and CDR2 YYEKEE (reference sequence). CDR3 loop: CASSLDTGYEQYV. The CDR3 DNA sequence: TGTGCCAGCAGCTTGGATACGGGCTACGAGCAGTACGTC.

This clonotype turned up a few times. The chain uses TRBV27 and TRBJ1-5, with D uncertain. Trimming pared 2 bases from V and 4 bases from J, leaving 12 bases between. This CDR3 has 15 amino acids. Germline V gene lookup returns CDR1 MNHEY and CDR2 SMNVEV (reference sequence). The CDR3 here is CASSLIPASNQPQHF. The CDR3 region has the DNA TGTGCCAGCAGTTTAATCCCGGCCTCGAATCAGCCCCAGCATTTT.

This clonotype was counted many times. The chain uses TRBV4-1 and TRBJ2-7; TRBD1 agrees at 9 bases. The V gene end was trimmed by 4 bases and the J gene end by 5 bases; junction bases not matched to a gene: 3. The length of the CDR3 is 13 residues. CDR1 MGHRA and CDR2 YSYEKL come from the germline V gene. The CDR3 region is CASSPGQGNEQYF. For the CDR3, the DNA is TGCGCCAGCAGCCCTGGACAGGGGAACGAGCAGTACTTC.

This clonotype has only a few counts. The CDR3, as DNA: TGCGCCAGCAGCGGCGGGTCTTCCTTCTTAGAGACCCAGTACTTC. Translated: CASSGGSSFLETQYF. The gene calls are TRBV5-1 and TRBJ2-5, with D possibly being TRBD2 (5 bases). Germline CDR1 and CDR2: SGHRS and YFSETQ. V gave up 4 bases and J gave up 4 bases, with 17 bases separating them. The CDR3 is 15 amino acids.

This clonotype was seen only a few times. This chain uses TRBV20-1 with TRBJ2-3; a weak D match, TRBD1 (5 bases). V dropped 7 bases and J dropped 6 bases, with 11 bases sitting between them. Per germline, CDR1 DFQATT and CDR2 SNEGSKA (reference sequence). This CDR3 has 11 residues. CDR3 sequence: CSVLWGDTQYF. DNA of the CDR3: TGCAGTGTTCTGTGGGGCGATACGCAGTATTTT.